These T cell receptor beta chains were read from a single sample in a study of cytomegalovirus exposure and HLA in healthy donors. Profiled with immunoSEQ multiplex PCR; TCRdb holds only in-frame clones, not every one. The data show 130,000 or so clones, approximately 89% seen once. Sequencing input: PBMCs. The receptors originated from a woman younger than 45 in good health and CMV-seropositive. Both conserved end residues are part of each CDR3. D genes are given only for firm matches. A row's size may be missing; if present it is once, few, many or a size class.

v_gene: TRBV6-1
j_gene: TRBJ1-2
abundance: NA
d_gene: TRBD1
CDR3aa: CASSATGGLGGYTF
CDR3nt: TGTGCCAGCAGTGCGACAGGGGGCTTAGGTGGCTACACCTTC

v_gene: TRBV11-2
j_gene: TRBJ1-1
abundance: NA
d_gene: TRBD1
CDR3aa: CASSLRQGNTEAFF
CDR3nt: TGTGCCAGCAGCCTCCGACAGGGGAACACTGAAGCTTTCTTT

v_gene: TRBV30
j_gene: TRBJ1-4
abundance: NA
d_gene: NA
CDR3aa: CALGLPWEGTTKEKLFF
CDR3nt: TGTGCCTTGGGGCTACCATGGGAGGGCACGACCAAAGAAAAACTGTTTTTT

v_gene: TRBV19
j_gene: TRBJ2-7
abundance: NA
d_gene: NA
CDR3aa: CASNRDSGWDEQYF
CDR3nt: TGTGCCAGTAACCGGGACAGCGGGTGGGACGAGCAGTACTTC

v_gene: TRBV27
j_gene: TRBJ1-2
abundance: once
d_gene: NA
CDR3aa: CATFETGIPSGYTF
CDR3nt: TGTGCCACCTTTGAAACCGGGATACCCTCCGGCTACACCTTC

v_gene: TRBV28
j_gene: TRBJ1-2
abundance: NA
d_gene: NA
CDR3aa: CASSTQGTGINYGYTF
CDR3nt: TGTGCCAGCAGTACCCAGGGTACAGGAATTAACTATGGCTACACCTTC

v_gene: TRBV4-1
j_gene: TRBJ1-1
abundance: NA
d_gene: NA
CDR3aa: CASSYRGGTEAFF
CDR3nt: TGCGCCAGCAGCTACCGGGGGGGGACTGAAGCTTTCTTT

v_gene: TRBV5-1
j_gene: TRBJ2-5
abundance: NA
d_gene: TRBD2
CDR3aa: CASSGGGQETQYF
CDR3nt: TGCGCCAGCAGCGGGGGGGGGCAAGAGACCCAGTACTTC

v_gene: TRBV27
j_gene: TRBJ2-3
abundance: NA
d_gene: TRBD1
CDR3aa: CASSLTRGPPFSTDTQYF
CDR3nt: TGTGCCAGCAGTTTAACCAGGGGGCCCCCATTTAGCACAGATACGCAGTATTTT

v_gene: TRBV30
j_gene: TRBJ2-5
abundance: NA
d_gene: NA
CDR3aa: CAFLGRDSGETQYF
CDR3nt: TGTGCCTTTCTCGGCAGGGATAGCGGAGAGACCCAGTACTTC

v_gene: TRBV18
j_gene: TRBJ1-1
abundance: few
d_gene: NA
CDR3aa: CASSPNPRGSNTEAFF
CDR3nt: TGTGCCAGCTCACCAAATCCCCGGGGGTCGAACACTGAAGCTTTCTTT

v_gene: TRBV6-1
j_gene: TRBJ2-7
abundance: NA
d_gene: NA
CDR3aa: CASSFSGQSSYEQYF
CDR3nt: TGTGCCAGCAGCTTTTCGGGACAAAGCTCCTACGAGCAGTACTTC

v_gene: TRBV27
j_gene: TRBJ2-7
abundance: NA
d_gene: NA
CDR3aa: CASSFSRLREQYF
CDR3nt: TGTGCCAGCAGTTTCTCCCGACTTAGGGAGCAGTACTTC

v_gene: TRBV7-9
j_gene: TRBJ1-5
abundance: NA
d_gene: NA
CDR3aa: CASSSQGSQPQHF
CDR3nt: TGTGCCAGCAGTTCTCAGGGAAGCCAGCCCCAGCATTTT

v_gene: TRBV9
j_gene: TRBJ2-7
abundance: once
d_gene: NA
CDR3aa: CASSVRGAVYF
CDR3nt: TGTGCCAGCAGCGTACGGGGGGCGGTGTACTTC

v_gene: TRBV6-6
j_gene: TRBJ1-2
abundance: once
d_gene: TRBD1
CDR3aa: CASSYLRTGEDYGYTF
CDR3nt: TGTGCCAGCAGTTACCTCCGGACAGGGGAGGACTATGGCTACACCTTC

v_gene: TRBV28
j_gene: TRBJ1-1
abundance: NA
d_gene: NA
CDR3aa: CASSGQGPNTEAFF
CDR3nt: TGTGCCAGCAGTGGGCAGGGGCCGAACACTGAAGCTTTCTTT

v_gene: TRBV11-2
j_gene: TRBJ2-5
abundance: NA
d_gene: TRBD1
CDR3aa: CASSRLQGQGLETQYF
CDR3nt: TGTGCCAGCAGCAGACTCCAGGGACAGGGGTTGGAGACCCAGTACTTC

v_gene: TRBV5-4
j_gene: TRBJ1-1
abundance: NA
d_gene: TRBD1
CDR3aa: CASSSPGQGEGEAFF
CDR3nt: TGTGCCAGCAGCTCCCCAGGACAGGGGGAAGGTGAAGCTTTCTTT

v_gene: TRBV9
j_gene: TRBJ2-1
abundance: NA
d_gene: TRBD2
CDR3aa: CASSVVGSGGPNEQFF
CDR3nt: TGTGCCAGCAGCGTAGTTGGGTCGGGGGGGCCGAATGAGCAGTTCTTC

v_gene: TRBV2
j_gene: TRBJ1-5
abundance: NA
d_gene: NA
CDR3aa: CASSEFQNQPQHF
CDR3nt: TGTGCCAGCAGTGAATTCCAGAATCAGCCCCAGCATTTT

v_gene: TRBV6-5
j_gene: TRBJ1-5
abundance: NA
d_gene: TRBD1
CDR3aa: CASSSQGAEQPQHF
CDR3nt: TGTGCCAGCAGCTCCCAGGGGGCCGAACAGCCCCAGCATTTT

v_gene: TRBV7-9
j_gene: TRBJ2-1
abundance: NA
d_gene: NA
CDR3aa: CSSSSTALEQFF
CDR3nt: TGTTCCAGCAGCTCGACAGCTCTTGAGCAGTTCTTC

v_gene: TRBV7-9
j_gene: TRBJ1-2
abundance: once
d_gene: NA
CDR3aa: CASSFRGGYTF
CDR3nt: TGTGCCAGCAGCTTTAGGGGGGGCTACACCTTC

v_gene: TRBV7-9
j_gene: TRBJ1-3
abundance: NA
d_gene: NA
CDR3aa: CSSSLDGSGNTIYF
CDR3nt: TGTTCCAGCAGCTTAGACGGCTCTGGAAACACCATATATTTT

v_gene: TRBV5-1
j_gene: TRBJ2-7
abundance: NA
d_gene: NA
CDR3aa: CASSLQAATYEQYF
CDR3nt: TGCGCCAGCAGCTTGCAAGCGGCTACCTACGAGCAGTACTTC

v_gene: TRBV7-7
j_gene: TRBJ2-1
abundance: NA
d_gene: TRBD2
CDR3aa: CASSPLAGVANEQFF
CDR3nt: TGTGCTAGCAGCCCCCTGGCGGGAGTCGCTAATGAGCAGTTCTTC

v_gene: TRBV15
j_gene: TRBJ2-7
abundance: NA
d_gene: NA
CDR3aa: CATSRDRDTLYEQYF
CDR3nt: TGTGCCACCAGCAGAGATCGGGACACCCTCTACGAGCAGTACTTC

v_gene: TRBV29-1
j_gene: TRBJ2-3
abundance: NA
d_gene: NA
CDR3aa: CSVADNPLDTQYF
CDR3nt: TGCAGCGTTGCCGACAACCCCCTGGATACGCAGTATTTT

v_gene: TRBV7-3
j_gene: TRBJ2-4
abundance: NA
d_gene: NA
CDR3aa: CASSLGQGAKNIQYF
CDR3nt: TGTGCCAGCAGCCTAGGGCAGGGAGCCAAAAACATTCAGTACTTC

v_gene: TRBV5-1
j_gene: TRBJ2-3
abundance: NA
d_gene: NA
CDR3aa: CASSLVQGGTQYF
CDR3nt: TGCGCCAGCAGCTTGGTGCAGGGTGGTACGCAGTATTTT

v_gene: TRBV2
j_gene: TRBJ2-7
abundance: NA
d_gene: TRBD1
CDR3aa: CASSYTTGGLVNEQYF
CDR3nt: TGTGCCAGCAGCTACACGACAGGGGGCTTGGTGAACGAGCAGTACTTC

v_gene: TRBV28
j_gene: TRBJ2-7
abundance: NA
d_gene: TRBD2
CDR3aa: CATSGRFLYEQYF
CDR3nt: TGTGCCACTAGCGGGAGATTCCTCTACGAGCAGTACTTC

v_gene: TRBV6-5
j_gene: TRBJ2-7
abundance: NA
d_gene: NA
CDR3aa: CASSYGHLSYEQYF
CDR3nt: TGTGCCAGCAGTTACGGACACTTATCCTACGAGCAGTACTTC

v_gene: TRBV9
j_gene: TRBJ1-3
abundance: NA
d_gene: NA
CDR3aa: CASSVGGEAGNTIYF
CDR3nt: TGTGCCAGCAGCGTAGGGGGAGAGGCTGGAAACACCATATATTTT

v_gene: TRBV2
j_gene: TRBJ2-2
abundance: NA
d_gene: NA
CDR3aa: CASSETQTLNTGELFF
CDR3nt: TGTGCCAGCAGTGAAACACAGACCCTGAACACCGGGGAGCTGTTTTTT

v_gene: TRBV7-9
j_gene: TRBJ1-1
abundance: NA
d_gene: TRBD1
CDR3aa: CASSFLLEPGTGLLTEAFF
CDR3nt: TGTGCCAGCAGCTTCCTCCTAGAACCCGGGACAGGGTTGCTCACTGAAGCTTTCTTT

v_gene: TRBV15
j_gene: TRBJ1-5
abundance: NA
d_gene: TRBD1
CDR3aa: CATSGPDRGDQPQHF
CDR3nt: TGTGCCACCAGCGGGCCTGACAGGGGAGATCAGCCCCAGCATTTT

v_gene: TRBV6-5
j_gene: TRBJ1-5
abundance: NA
d_gene: NA
CDR3aa: CASSYSTFQPQHF
CDR3nt: TGTGCCAGCAGTTACTCGACATTTCAGCCCCAGCATTTT

v_gene: TRBV2
j_gene: TRBJ2-7
abundance: NA
d_gene: TRBD1
CDR3aa: CASRDGTESYEQYF
CDR3nt: TGTGCCAGCAGAGACGGGACAGAGTCCTACGAGCAGTACTTC

v_gene: TRBV28
j_gene: TRBJ2-7
abundance: NA
d_gene: TRBD1
CDR3aa: CASSFSDRGYEQYF
CDR3nt: TGTGCCAGCAGTTTCTCCGACAGGGGCTACGAGCAGTACTTC

v_gene: TRBV5-1
j_gene: TRBJ2-1
abundance: NA
d_gene: TRBD2
CDR3aa: CASTSAGSSYNEQFF
CDR3nt: TGCGCCAGCACCTCAGCGGGGAGCTCCTACAATGAGCAGTTCTTC

v_gene: TRBV12-5
j_gene: TRBJ2-5
abundance: NA
d_gene: TRBD2
CDR3aa: CASGLGAGGETQYF
CDR3nt: TGTGCTAGTGGTTTAGGGGCGGGGGGGGAGACCCAGTACTTC

v_gene: TRBV6-4
j_gene: TRBJ2-1
abundance: NA
d_gene: TRBD2
CDR3aa: CASSYSGSGGDEQFF
CDR3nt: TGTGCCAGCAGTTATAGCGGGAGCGGTGGGGATGAGCAGTTCTTC

v_gene: TRBV5-4
j_gene: TRBJ1-1
abundance: few
d_gene: TRBD1
CDR3aa: CASSQGTGVVNTEAFF
CDR3nt: TGTGCCAGCAGCCAAGGGACAGGGGTTGTGAACACTGAAGCTTTCTTT

v_gene: TRBV7-3
j_gene: TRBJ2-1
abundance: NA
d_gene: NA
CDR3aa: CASSLGQYNEQFF
CDR3nt: TGTGCCAGCAGCTTAGGTCAGTACAATGAGCAGTTCTTC

v_gene: TRBV5-1
j_gene: TRBJ1-2
abundance: NA
d_gene: NA
CDR3aa: CASSLNSANYGYTF
CDR3nt: TGCGCCAGCAGCTTGAATTCGGCTAACTATGGCTACACCTTC

v_gene: TRBV12-5
j_gene: TRBJ1-6
abundance: NA
d_gene: NA
CDR3aa: CATHARASNSPLHF
CDR3nt: TGTGCTACCCATGCCAGGGCGAGTAATTCACCCCTCCACTTT

v_gene: TRBV28
j_gene: TRBJ1-2
abundance: NA
d_gene: NA
CDR3aa: CASSPPDSHLHF
CDR3nt: TGTGCCAGCAGTCCCCCGGACAGTCACCTACACTTC

v_gene: TRBV5-5
j_gene: TRBJ2-2
abundance: NA
d_gene: TRBD1
CDR3aa: CASSPGQGGGELFF
CDR3nt: TGTGCCAGCAGCCCGGGACAGGGGGGCGGGGAGCTGTTTTTT

v_gene: TRBV7-9
j_gene: TRBJ2-1
abundance: NA
d_gene: NA
CDR3aa: CASSFPTKAYNEQFF
CDR3nt: TGTGCCAGCAGCTTCCCGACAAAGGCCTACAATGAGCAGTTCTTC

v_gene: TRBV9
j_gene: TRBJ2-3
abundance: NA
d_gene: TRBD2
CDR3aa: CASSALLAGVLDTQYF
CDR3nt: TGTGCCAGCAGCGCCCTCCTAGCGGGAGTATTGGATACGCAGTATTTT

v_gene: TRBV11-3
j_gene: TRBJ2-1
abundance: once
d_gene: NA
CDR3aa: CASSLGGTANEQFF
CDR3nt: TGTGCCAGCAGCTTAGGCGGGACAGCTAATGAGCAGTTCTTC

v_gene: TRBV6-6
j_gene: TRBJ1-2
abundance: NA
d_gene: TRBD1
CDR3aa: CASSSTGYGYTF
CDR3nt: TGTGCCAGCAGTTCGACAGGGTATGGCTACACCTTC

v_gene: TRBV28
j_gene: TRBJ1-3
abundance: NA
d_gene: NA
CDR3aa: CASRWDSRSGNTIYF
CDR3nt: TGTGCCAGCAGGTGGGACTCCCGCTCTGGAAACACCATATATTTT

v_gene: TRBV4-2
j_gene: TRBJ2-2
abundance: NA
d_gene: NA
CDR3aa: CASSQGRGVNTGELFF
CDR3nt: TGTGCCAGCAGCCAGGGGCGGGGCGTGAACACCGGGGAGCTGTTTTTT

v_gene: TRBV2
j_gene: TRBJ1-1
abundance: NA
d_gene: NA
CDR3aa: CASNRDPGASGTEAFF
CDR3nt: TGTGCCAGCAATCGAGACCCAGGGGCCAGCGGCACTGAAGCTTTCTTT

v_gene: TRBV5-8
j_gene: TRBJ1-5
abundance: NA
d_gene: NA
CDR3aa: CASSLGTGYQPQHF
CDR3nt: TGTGCCAGCAGCTTAGGAACAGGGTATCAGCCCCAGCATTTT

v_gene: TRBV4-1
j_gene: TRBJ1-6
abundance: NA
d_gene: NA
CDR3aa: CASSQDKRDRYNSPLHF
CDR3nt: TGCGCCAGCAGCCAAGATAAGAGAGACAGATATAATTCACCCCTCCACTTT